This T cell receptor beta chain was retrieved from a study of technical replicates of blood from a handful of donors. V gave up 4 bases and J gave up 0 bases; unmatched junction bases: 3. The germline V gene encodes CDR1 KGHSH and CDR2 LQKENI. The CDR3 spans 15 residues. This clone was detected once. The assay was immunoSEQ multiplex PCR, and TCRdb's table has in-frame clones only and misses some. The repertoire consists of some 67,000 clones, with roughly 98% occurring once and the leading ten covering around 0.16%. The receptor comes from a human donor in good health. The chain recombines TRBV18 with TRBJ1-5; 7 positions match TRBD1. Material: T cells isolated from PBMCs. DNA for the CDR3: TGTGCCAGCTCACAAGACAGGGCTAGCAATCAGCCCCAGCATTTT. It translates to CASSQDRASNQPQHF.